The source of this T cell receptor beta chain is a study of blood T cell repertoires in COVID-19. Authors' processing steps: Amplification with reference gene primers provided the estimates of nucleated cell counts. The data were produced by immunoSEQ multiplex PCR, yet TCRdb's version contains in-frame clones alone and is incomplete. D and trimming come from the DNA, and the V and J calls and clone size come from that table. The sample includes around 300,000 clones, roughly four fifths seen only once; the top ten take approximately 9%. Sequenced material: peripheral blood. The origin of this receptor is a woman aged 45-65 years who had recovered from COVID-19.

CDR3 nucleotide sequence: TGTGCCAGCAGTTTATCGACAGGGACTCAAGAGACCCAGTACTTC. Protein sequence: CASSLSTGTQETQYF. This chain uses TRBV27 with TRBJ2-5, with D possibly TRBD1 on 7 matching bases. From germline, CDR1 is MNHEY and CDR2 SMNVEV (reference sequence). CDR3 length equals 15 residues. Trimming shortened V by 0 bases and J by 2 bases, and 10 bases separated the two germline ends.